The clone carrying this TCR beta chain showed up many times. Bone marrow was sampled from every patient at the time of active disease. This entry is derived from a study of read filtering for tumor transcriptome and immune sequencing. Molecular barcoded adaptors covering alpha/delta and beta/gamma chains were used on around 400 ng RNA. TCRdb ran MiXCR on the reads and lists one entry per CDR3 protein. The table lists 57,000 or so distinct CDR3 sequences, about 21% of them singletons. Germline V gene data show CDR1 as MDHEN and CDR2 as SYDVKM. V was pared by 8 bases and J by 7 bases, with 12 bases between. The CDR3 length is 11 residues.

Sequenced material: a population of CD138-negative cells sorted from bone marrow. The source is a donor at least 40 years old with multiple myeloma. The chain carries TRBV28 and TRBJ2-7; D gene ambiguous. The CDR3 sequence: CASGFLSEQYF. CDR3 sequence (DNA): TGTGCCAGCGGGTTCCTCAGTGAGCAGTACTTC. The full variable domain, in which reference TRBV28 and TRBJ2-7 provide the parts outside the CDR3, is DVKVTQSSRYLVKRTGEKVFLECVQDMDHENMFWYRQDPGLGLRLIYFSYDVKMKEKGDIPEGYSVSREKKERFSLILESASTNQTSMYLCASGFLSEQYFGPGTRLTVT.